What follows are 10 T cell receptor beta chains derived from one specimen sequenced in a study of cytomegalovirus exposure and HLA in healthy donors. With 60 Vbeta and 13 Jbeta primers, the PCR was carried out. Sequencing used immunoSEQ multiplex PCR; TCRdb keeps in-frame clones, though not all of them. The sample has some 98,000 clones, over 80% seen once. Sequencing input: PBMCs. The origin of the receptors is a female donor in good health and CMV-seropositive.

The rearrangement uses TRBV2 and TRBJ1-5; tentative D call: TRBD1 (5 bases). The V end lost 6 bases, the J end lost 0 bases, and 18 bases lay between the germline ends. The CDR3 consists of 17 residues. CDR1 and CDR2 (germline): SNHLY, FYNNEI. CDR3 sequence reads: CASSDSLLVYSNQPQHF. CDR3 in DNA: TGTGCCAGCAGCGACAGCCTTTTAGTCTATAGCAATCAGCCCCAGCATTTT.

V usage is TRBV7-9 and J usage is TRBJ2-7, with 9 bases fitting TRBD1. Trimming took 4 bases from V and 3 from J; bases not matched to a gene: 10. This CDR3 is built from 16 residues. CDR1 and CDR2 from the germline V gene are SEHNR and FQNEAQ (reference sequence). The CDR3: CASSSPAGQGIYEQYF. The CDR3 nucleotides read TGTGCCAGCAGCTCTCCAGCAGGACAGGGGATCTACGAGCAGTACTTC.

A word on this clone: The final CDR3 position lacks the conserved phenylalanine or tryptophan, pointing to a likely read error. It is unclear where the CDR3 begins or ends on the DNA, so no DNA is shown, and the CDR3 is as TCRdb lists it. The chain combines TRBV20-1 with TRBJ2-3; the listed D gene, TRBD1, was not tested against the DNA. CDR1 DFQATT and CDR2 SNEGSKA come from the germline V gene (reference sequence). The CDR3 has 8 residues if both end residues are counted. The CDR3 here is CSAKPPQV.

The genes are TRBV7-9 and TRBJ1-1; possibly TRBD1 for D (6 bases). The CDR3 length is 13 residues. Germline CDR1 is SEHNR and CDR2 is FQNEAQ (reference sequence). V shed 10 bases and J shed 1 base, with 13 bases lying between them. This CDR3 is CAIQGEANTEAFF. CDR3 bases: TGTGCCATACAGGGTGAAGCGAACACTGAAGCTTTCTTT.

The chain's CDR3 is CASSLTGHDDTQYF. The CDR3 bases are TGTGCCAGCAGTTTAACAGGGCATGACGATACGCAGTATTTT. V usage is TRBV27 and J usage is TRBJ2-3, with D perhaps TRBD1 (6 bases). The length of the CDR3 is 14 residues. The germline CDR1 and CDR2 sequences are MNHEY and SMNVEV (reference sequence). Trimming took 2 bases from V and 6 from J, leaving 12 bases between them.

J is TRBJ2-7 and V is TRBV29-1; 8 bases are a match to TRBD2. This CDR3 comprises 14 residues. Germline CDR1 reads SQVTM; CDR2 reads ANQGSEA. With V trimmed by 6 bases and J by 1 base, 8 bases remained unmatched. This chain's CDR3 is CSVVLSGESYEQYF. CDR3 in DNA: TGCAGCGTCGTACTTAGCGGGGAGTCCTACGAGCAGTACTTC.

V is TRBV28 and J is TRBJ2-3, with D maybe TRBD1 (6 bases). V was shortened by 2 bases and J by 0 bases, with 12 bases between the two germline ends. The CDR3 extends over 16 amino acids. Germline assignment: CDR1 MDHEN and CDR2 SYDVKM. The CDR3 DNA reads as TGTGCCAGCAGTTTAGGGGGCAGCCTCAGCACAGATACGCAGTATTTT. As protein: CASSLGGSLSTDTQYF.

The rearrangement joins TRBV19 to TRBJ2-2; weak D call: TRBD1 (7 bases). Germline lookup yields CDR1 LNHDA and CDR2 SQIVND (reference sequence). This CDR3 comprises 13 residues. This chain's CDR3 is CGTDTGEAGELFF. In DNA, the CDR3 is TGTGGTACTGATACAGGGGAGGCCGGGGAGCTGTTTTTT.

The chain recombines TRBV7-9 with TRBJ1-4; D unresolved. This CDR3 contains 14 residues. The V end lost 8 bases, the J end lost 8 bases, and 18 bases lay between the germline ends. Germline V gene lookup returns CDR1 SEHNR and CDR2 FQNEAQ (reference sequence). In DNA, the CDR3 is TGTGCCAGCGAGAGAGCGGGTTTTGGGGAAAAACTGTTTTTT. Protein sequence: CASERAGFGEKLFF.

The genes are TRBV5-1 and TRBJ1-3; possibly TRBD1 for D (5 bases). The CDR3 is 12 residues long. The V gene's germline CDR1 is SGHRS and CDR2 YFSETQ. V was clipped by 8 bases and J by 4 bases, with 10 bases between them. As DNA, the CDR3 is TGCGCCAGTGGGGGGTCCGGAAACACCATATATTTT. Its protein product is CASGGSGNTIYF. Drawing the rest from reference TRBV5-1 and TRBJ1-3, the complete variable domain is KAGVTQTPRYLIKTRGQQVTLSCSPISGHRSVSWYQQTPGQGLQFLFEYFSETQRNKGNFPGRFSGRQFSNSRSEMNVSTLELGDSALYLCASGGSGNTIYFGEGSWLTVV.